This TCR beta chain derives from a study of blood T cell repertoires in COVID-19. Overall study: Samples of COVID-19 (acute and convalescent) were obtained from the United States, Italy and Spain. In each case, the material was cDNA or gDNA derived from T cells, B-cell-depleted T cells, or PBMCs.

The CDR3 runs 15 residues. Trimming at V came to 8 bases and at J to 9 bases, leaving 15 bases not matched to a gene. Germline-derived CDR1 and CDR2 are SGHVS and FQNEAQ. Per the authors' pipeline: From reference gene primer amplification, estimates of nucleated cell counts were derived. The method was immunoSEQ multiplex PCR; TCRdb's version includes in-frame clones alone and lacks a portion of them. Clone size and V and J calls were adopted from that table, with D and trimming inferred from the DNA. The table lists some 490,000 clones, approximately 91% of them singletons. Recruitment covered roughly 24 US areas and drew participants whose ages spanned about 18 to 95 years.

The TCR was taken from a woman aged 55-70 years who had recovered from COVID-19. The rearrangement uses TRBV7-8 and TRBJ2-1; 8 nucleotides align to TRBD1. Sequenced input: PBMCs or T cells enriched from blood (not recorded which). The CDR3 loop is CASSWDRTFGGEQFF. The DNA of the CDR3 is TGTGCCAGCTCCTGGGACAGGACCTTTGGGGGTGAGCAGTTCTTC.